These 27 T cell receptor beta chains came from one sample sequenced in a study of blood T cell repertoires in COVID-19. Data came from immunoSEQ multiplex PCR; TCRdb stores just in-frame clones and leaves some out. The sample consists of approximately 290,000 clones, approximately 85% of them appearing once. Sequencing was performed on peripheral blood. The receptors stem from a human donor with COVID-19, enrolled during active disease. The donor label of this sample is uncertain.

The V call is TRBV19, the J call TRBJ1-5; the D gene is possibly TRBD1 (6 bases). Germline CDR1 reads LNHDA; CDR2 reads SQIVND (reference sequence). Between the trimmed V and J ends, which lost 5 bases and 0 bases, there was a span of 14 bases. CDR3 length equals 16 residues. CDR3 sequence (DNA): TGTGCCAGTAGTCAGGGGACGGGGTATAGCAATCAGCCCCAGCATTTT. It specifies CASSQGTGYSNQPQHF.

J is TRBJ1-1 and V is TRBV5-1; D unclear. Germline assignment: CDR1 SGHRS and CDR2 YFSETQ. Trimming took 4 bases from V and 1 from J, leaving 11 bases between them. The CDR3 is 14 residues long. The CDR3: CASSPRQPNTEAFF. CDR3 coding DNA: TGCGCCAGCAGCCCTAGGCAACCGAACACTGAAGCTTTCTTT.

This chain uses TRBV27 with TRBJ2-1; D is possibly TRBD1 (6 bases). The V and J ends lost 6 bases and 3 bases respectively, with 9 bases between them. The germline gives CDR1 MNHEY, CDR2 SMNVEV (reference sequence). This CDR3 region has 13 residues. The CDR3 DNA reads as TGTGCCAGCAGATTACAGGGCTACAATGAGCAGTTCTTC. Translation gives CASRLQGYNEQFF.

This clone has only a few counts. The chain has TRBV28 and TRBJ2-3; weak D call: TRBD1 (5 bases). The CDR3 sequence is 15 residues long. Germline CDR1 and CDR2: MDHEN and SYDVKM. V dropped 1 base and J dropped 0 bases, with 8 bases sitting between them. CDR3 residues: CASSLSGQSTDTQYF. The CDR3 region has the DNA TGTGCCAGCAGTTTATCAGGGCAAAGCACAGATACGCAGTATTTT.

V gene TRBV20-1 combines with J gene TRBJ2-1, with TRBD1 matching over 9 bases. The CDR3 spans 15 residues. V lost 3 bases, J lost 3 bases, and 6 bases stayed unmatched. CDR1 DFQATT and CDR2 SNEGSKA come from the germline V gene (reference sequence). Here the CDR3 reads CSASRGTGFYNEQFF. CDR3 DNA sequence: TGCAGTGCTAGTCGAGGGACAGGGTTCTACAATGAGCAGTTCTTC.

CDR3 nucleotides: TGTGCCAGCAGTTACTCGGGGGGGTTGAACACTGAAGCTTTCTTT. The encoded protein is CASSYSGGLNTEAFF. V is TRBV6-6 and J is TRBJ1-1, with D perhaps TRBD1 (5 bases). Trimming took 0 bases from V and 0 from J, leaving 8 bases between them. Germline values: CDR1 MNHNY, CDR2 SVGAGI (reference sequence). CDR3 size: 15 residues.

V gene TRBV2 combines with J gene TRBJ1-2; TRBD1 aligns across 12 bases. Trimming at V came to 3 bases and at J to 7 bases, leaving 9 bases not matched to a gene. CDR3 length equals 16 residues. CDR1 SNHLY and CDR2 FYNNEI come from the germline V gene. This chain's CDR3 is CASSDTTGQGARGYTF. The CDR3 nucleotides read TGTGCCAGCAGTGATACAACGGGACAGGGGGCGCGTGGCTACACCTTC.

The CDR3 protein is CASSLGGMRDTQYF. Here the CDR3 DNA reads TGCGCCAGCAGCTTAGGCGGGATGAGGGACACGCAGTATTTT. The chain recombines TRBV5-1 with TRBJ2-3, with a possible D match to TRBD2 (6 bases). CDR3 length equals 14 residues. Germline V gene sequence: CDR1 SGHRS, CDR2 YFSETQ. Trimming removed 2 bases at V and 9 bases at J, with 16 bases between.

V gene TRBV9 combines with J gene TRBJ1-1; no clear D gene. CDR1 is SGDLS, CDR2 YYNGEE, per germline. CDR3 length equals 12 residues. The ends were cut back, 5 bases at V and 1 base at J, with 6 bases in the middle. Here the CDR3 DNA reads TGTGCCAGCAGGGGCTGGAACACTGAAGCTTTCTTT. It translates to CASRGWNTEAFF. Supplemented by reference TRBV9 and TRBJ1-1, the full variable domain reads DSGVTQTPKHLITATGQRVTLRCSPRSGDLSVYWYQQSLDQGLQFLIQYYNGEERAKGNILERFSAQQFPDLHSELNLSSLELGDSALYFCASRGWNTEAFFGQGTRLTVV.

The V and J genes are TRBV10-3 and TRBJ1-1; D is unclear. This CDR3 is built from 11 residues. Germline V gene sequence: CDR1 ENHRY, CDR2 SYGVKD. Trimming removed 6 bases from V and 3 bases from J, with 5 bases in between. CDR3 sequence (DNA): TGTGCCATCAGGGGAGACACTGAAGCTTTCTTT. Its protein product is CAIRGDTEAFF.

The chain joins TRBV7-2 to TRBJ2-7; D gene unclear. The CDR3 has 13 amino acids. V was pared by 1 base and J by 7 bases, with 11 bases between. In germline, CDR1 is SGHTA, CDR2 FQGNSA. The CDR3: CASSLVQSQEQYF. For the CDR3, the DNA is TGTGCCAGCAGCTTAGTCCAGTCTCAGGAGCAGTACTTC.

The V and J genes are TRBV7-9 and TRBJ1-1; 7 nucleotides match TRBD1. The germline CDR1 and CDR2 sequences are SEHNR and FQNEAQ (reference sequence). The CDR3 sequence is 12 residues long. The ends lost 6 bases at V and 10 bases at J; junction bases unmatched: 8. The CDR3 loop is CASRAGGQGAFF. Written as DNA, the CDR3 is TGTGCCAGCAGGGCAGGGGGTCAAGGAGCTTTCTTT.

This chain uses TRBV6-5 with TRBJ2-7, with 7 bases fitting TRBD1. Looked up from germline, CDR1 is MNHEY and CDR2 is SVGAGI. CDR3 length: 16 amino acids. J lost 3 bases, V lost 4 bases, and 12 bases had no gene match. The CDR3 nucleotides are TGTGCCAGCAGTTCTCTCCGACAGGGTACCTTCTACGAGCAGTACTTC. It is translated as CASSSLRQGTFYEQYF.

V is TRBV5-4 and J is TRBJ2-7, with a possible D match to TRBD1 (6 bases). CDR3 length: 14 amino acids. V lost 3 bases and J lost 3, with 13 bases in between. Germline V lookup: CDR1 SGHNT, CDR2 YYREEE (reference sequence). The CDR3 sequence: CASSSDSGDYEQYF. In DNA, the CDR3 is TGTGCCAGCAGCTCGGACTCAGGGGACTACGAGCAGTACTTC.

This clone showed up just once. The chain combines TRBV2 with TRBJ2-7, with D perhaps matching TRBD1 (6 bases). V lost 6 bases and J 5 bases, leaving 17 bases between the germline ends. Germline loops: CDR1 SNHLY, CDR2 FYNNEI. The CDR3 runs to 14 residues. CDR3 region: CASSSGTPGHEQYF. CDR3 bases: TGTGCCAGCAGCTCCGGGACACCGGGCCACGAGCAGTACTTC.

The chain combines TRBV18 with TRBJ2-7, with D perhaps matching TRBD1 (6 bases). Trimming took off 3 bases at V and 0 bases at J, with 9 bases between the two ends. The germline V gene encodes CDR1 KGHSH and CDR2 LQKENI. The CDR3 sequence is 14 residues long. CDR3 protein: CASSPGTSSYEQYF. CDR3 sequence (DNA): TGTGCCAGCTCACCCGGGACATCCTCCTACGAGCAGTACTTC.

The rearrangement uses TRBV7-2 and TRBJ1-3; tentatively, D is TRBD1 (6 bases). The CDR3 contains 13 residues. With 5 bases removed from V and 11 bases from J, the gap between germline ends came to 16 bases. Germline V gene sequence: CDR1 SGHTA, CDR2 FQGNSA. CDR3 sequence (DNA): TGTGCCAGCAGCCCAGGACAGCGGCGGGCCATATATTTT. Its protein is CASSPGQRRAIYF.

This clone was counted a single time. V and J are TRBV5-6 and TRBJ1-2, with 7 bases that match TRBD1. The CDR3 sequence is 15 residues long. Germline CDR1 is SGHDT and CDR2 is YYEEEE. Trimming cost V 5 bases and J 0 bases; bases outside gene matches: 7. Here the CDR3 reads CASSRGGGANYGYTF. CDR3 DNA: TGTGCCAGCAGTCGAGGGGGCGGAGCTAACTATGGCTACACCTTC. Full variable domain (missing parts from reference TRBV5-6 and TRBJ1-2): DAGVTQSPTHLIKTRGQQVTLRCSPKSGHDTVSWYQQALGQGPQFIFQYYEEEERQRGNFPDRFSGHQFPNYSSELNVNALLLGDSALYLCASSRGGGANYGYTFGSGTRLTVV.

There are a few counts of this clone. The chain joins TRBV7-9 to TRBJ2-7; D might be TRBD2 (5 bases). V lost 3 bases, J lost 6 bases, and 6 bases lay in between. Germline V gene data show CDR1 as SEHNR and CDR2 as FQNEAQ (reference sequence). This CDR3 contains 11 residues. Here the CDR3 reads CASSFGGEQYF. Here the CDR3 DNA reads TGTGCCAGCAGCTTCGGAGGCGAGCAGTACTTC.

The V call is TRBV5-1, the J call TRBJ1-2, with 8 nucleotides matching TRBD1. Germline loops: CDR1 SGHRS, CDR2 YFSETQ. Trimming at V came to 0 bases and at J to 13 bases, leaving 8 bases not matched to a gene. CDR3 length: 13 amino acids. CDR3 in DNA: TGCGCCAGCAGCTTGGAACCGCAGGGGGCCGGCACCTTC. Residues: CASSLEPQGAGTF.

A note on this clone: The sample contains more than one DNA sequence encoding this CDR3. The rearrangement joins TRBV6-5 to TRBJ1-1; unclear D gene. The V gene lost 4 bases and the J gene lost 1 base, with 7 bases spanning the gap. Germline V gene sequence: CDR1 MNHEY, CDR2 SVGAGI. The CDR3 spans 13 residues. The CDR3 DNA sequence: TGTGCCAGCAGTTCGCCTAAGAACACTGAAGCTTTCTTT. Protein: CASSSPKNTEAFF.

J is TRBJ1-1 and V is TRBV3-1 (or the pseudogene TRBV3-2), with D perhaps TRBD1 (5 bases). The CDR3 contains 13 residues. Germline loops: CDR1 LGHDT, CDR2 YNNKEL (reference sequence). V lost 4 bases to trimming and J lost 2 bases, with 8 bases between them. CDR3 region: CASSRQSNTEAFF. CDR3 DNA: TGTGCCAGCAGCCGACAGTCAAACACTGAAGCTTTCTTT.

CDR3 region: CAWTTGSGQPQHF. DNA for the CDR3: TGTGCCTGGACAACAGGTTCAGGTCAGCCCCAGCATTTT. V is TRBV30 and J is TRBJ1-5; TRBD1 might be the D (5 bases). The CDR3 totals 13 residues. Germline CDR1 is GTSNPN and CDR2 is SVGIG (reference sequence). The V gene lost 4 bases and the J gene lost 6 bases, with 13 bases spanning the gap.

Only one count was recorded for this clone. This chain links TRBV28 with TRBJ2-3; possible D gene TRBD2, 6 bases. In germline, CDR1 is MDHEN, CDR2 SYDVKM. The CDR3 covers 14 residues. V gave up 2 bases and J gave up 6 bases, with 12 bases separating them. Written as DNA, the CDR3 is TGTGCCAGCAGTTTACTCACTAGCCCGGATACGCAGTATTTT. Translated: CASSLLTSPDTQYF.

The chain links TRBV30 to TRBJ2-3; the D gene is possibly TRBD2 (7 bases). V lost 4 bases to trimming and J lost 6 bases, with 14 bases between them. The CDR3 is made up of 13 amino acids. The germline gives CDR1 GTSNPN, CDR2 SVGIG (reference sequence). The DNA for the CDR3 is TGTGCCTGGATTAGGAAGGGGGGGGATACGCAGTATTTT. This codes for CAWIRKGGDTQYF.

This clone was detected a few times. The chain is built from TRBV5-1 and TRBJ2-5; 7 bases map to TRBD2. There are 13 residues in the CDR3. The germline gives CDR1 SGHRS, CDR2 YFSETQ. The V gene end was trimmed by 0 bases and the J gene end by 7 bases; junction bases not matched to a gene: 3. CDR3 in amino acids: CASSLELARTQYF. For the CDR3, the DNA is TGCGCCAGCAGCTTGGAACTAGCGAGGACCCAGTACTTC.

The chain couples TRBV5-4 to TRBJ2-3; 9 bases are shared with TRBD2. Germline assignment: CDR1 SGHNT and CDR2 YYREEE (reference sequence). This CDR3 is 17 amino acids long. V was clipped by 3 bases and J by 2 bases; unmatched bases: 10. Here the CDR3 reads CASSYGGRVTSTDTQYF. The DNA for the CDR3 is TGTGCCAGCAGCTATGGCGGGAGGGTGACGTCCACAGATACGCAGTATTTT.